This paragraph covers one TCR beta chain sequence. Its antigen remains unknown. The CDR3 loop spans 13 amino acids. Trimming cost V 6 bases and J 7 bases; bases outside gene matches: 8. Germline V gene data show CDR1 as DFQATT and CDR2 as SNEGSKA (reference sequence). The data stem from a study of blood T cells in healthy people across ages. Study results and limitations: Both naive CD4+ cell counts and diversity were greater in long-lived donors than in aged donors.

A second PCR of about 7 to 12 cycles used a sample-barcoded 5' primer and a J-beta primer mix. Every molecule of cDNA carried a tag from a template-switch adaptor with 12 random nucleotides. A single record per CDR3 protein comes from TCRdb applying MiXCR to the 5' RACE reads. Altogether 1.4 million or so distinct CDR3 sequences are present, less than 45% being singletons, with the ten largest covering about 4%. The V call is TRBV20-1, the J call TRBJ2-3; 9 bases align to TRBD2. The clonotype was recovered from a young woman in good health. The sequenced sample was blood. The DNA of the CDR3 is TGCAGTGCGAATAGCGGGGGACTTTATACGCAGTATTTT. Amino acid sequence: CSANSGGLYTQYF.